What follows are 20 T cell receptor beta chains derived from one specimen sequenced in a study of Ad26.COV2.S vaccination and SARS-CoV-2 variants. The treatment was: about 20 received Ad26.COV2.S at low or high dose, single or two shots; about 5 received placebo; per-sample allocation not given. Sampling occurred on day 63 after the first vaccine or placebo injection. Clones were read by immunoSEQ multiplex PCR, and TCRdb kept only the in-frame ones, dropping some. In the table there are roughly 380,000 clones, 70% to 90% of which are singletons. The sample consisted of peripheral blood, taken in a trial of Ad26.COV2.S vaccine versus placebo. The receptor source for this set is a person between 18 and 65 years old who received the Ad26.COV2.S COVID-19 vaccine or a placebo.

The rearrangement joins TRBV15 to TRBJ2-1; perhaps TRBD1 as D (5 bases). V lost 6 bases and J lost 7, with 10 bases in between. Germline V lookup: CDR1 LNHNV, CDR2 YYDKDF (reference sequence). The CDR3 consists of 12 residues. Written as DNA, the CDR3 is TGTGCCACCAGAGGGGCGCGGAATGAGCAGTTCTTC. It is translated as CATRGARNEQFF.

This clone was recorded once. The chain is built from TRBV7-2 and TRBJ2-7, with TRBD2 matching 16 bases. J lost 6 bases, V lost 1 base, and 6 bases had no gene match. Per germline, CDR1 SGHTA and CDR2 FQGNSA. The CDR3 is 17 amino acids. The CDR3 DNA reads TGTGCCAGCAGCTTAGTCCCGGGACTAGCGGGAGGGCGCGAGCAGTACTTC. This translates into CASSLVPGLAGGREQYF.

This chain joins TRBV5-1 and TRBJ2-2; 8 bases align to TRBD2. Trimming cost V 3 bases and J 6 bases; bases outside gene matches: 13. The germline V gene encodes CDR1 SGHRS and CDR2 YFSETQ. There are 17 residues in the CDR3. The CDR3 DNA reads TGCGCCAGCAGCTCGGATTCCGGGACTAGGGGTCCCGGGGAGCTGTTTTTT. Its translation is CASSSDSGTRGPGELFF.

CDR3 protein: CATSDPGTSGDNEQFF. Here the CDR3 DNA reads TGTGCCACCAGTGACCCCGGGACTAGCGGGGACAATGAGCAGTTCTTC. The V and J genes are TRBV24-1 and TRBJ2-1; TRBD2 matches 13 bases. This CDR3 region has 16 residues. The germline CDR1 and CDR2 sequences are KGHDR and SFDVKD. V lost 4 bases and J lost 5; bases outside the gene matches: 4.

The rearrangement links TRBV3-1 (or the pseudogene TRBV3-2) to TRBJ2-7; the D is unclear. Germline lookup yields CDR1 LGHDT and CDR2 YNNKEL (reference sequence). The length of the CDR3 is 13 residues. V dropped 4 bases and J dropped 1 base, with 8 bases sitting between them. The CDR3 is CASSPTDSYEQYF. The DNA of the CDR3 is TGTGCCAGCAGCCCTACAGATTCCTACGAGCAGTACTTC.

V gene TRBV7-2 combines with J gene TRBJ2-7, with no clear D. V dropped 6 bases and J dropped 4 bases, with 10 bases sitting between them. The germline V gene encodes CDR1 SGHTA and CDR2 FQGNSA. This CDR3 has 12 residues. The CDR3 DNA reads TGTGCCAGCAGTCCACAAACATACGAGCAGTACTTC. This gives the protein CASSPQTYEQYF.

Written as DNA, the CDR3 is TGTGCCAGCGGGAGGCTCCTCGACGAGCAGTACTTC. It is translated as CASGRLLDEQYF. V gene TRBV7-9 combines with J gene TRBJ2-7, with a possible D match to TRBD2 (6 bases). V shed 8 bases and J shed 5 bases, with 13 bases lying between them. The length of the CDR3 is 12 residues. Germline CDR1 SEHNR, CDR2 FQNEAQ (reference sequence).

J is TRBJ2-1 and V is TRBV27; no firm D call. Trimming stripped 3 bases from V and 6 bases from J, with 18 bases between. This CDR3 region has 16 residues. The germline gives CDR1 MNHEY, CDR2 SMNVEV (reference sequence). CDR3 sequence: CASSLSRNFYLNEQFF. The CDR3 DNA sequence: TGTGCCAGCAGTTTGTCGAGAAACTTCTACCTCAATGAGCAGTTCTTC.

V is TRBV29-1 and J is TRBJ2-5; D may match TRBD1 or TRBD2 (5 bases each). The ends were cut back, 4 bases at V and 2 bases at J, with 23 bases in the middle. The length of the CDR3 is 17 residues. CDR1 is SQVTM and CDR2 is ANQGSEA in the germline V gene. This CDR3 is CSVGKRVGQGLQETQYF. In nucleotides, the CDR3 is TGCAGCGTTGGAAAGAGGGTTGGGCAGGGTTTACAAGAGACCCAGTACTTC.

This sequence joins TRBV12-3 or TRBV12-4 and TRBJ2-7; TRBD2 might be the D (6 bases). The CDR3 has 13 amino acids. The V and J ends lost 6 bases and 6 bases respectively, with 15 bases between them. CDR3 coding DNA: TGTGCCAGCAGCTACGCGGAGGGCCCCGAGCAGTACTTC. It yields the protein CASSYAEGPEQYF.

The J gene is TRBJ2-6, the V gene TRBV28; D may correspond to TRBD1 or TRBD2 (5 bases each). The CDR3 consists of 17 residues. Germline V lookup: CDR1 MDHEN, CDR2 SYDVKM. V shed 2 bases and J shed 4 bases, with 15 bases lying between them. The CDR3 sequence: CASSLVVSGTGANVLTF. In DNA form, the CDR3 reads TGTGCCAGCAGTTTAGTAGTAAGTGGGACGGGGGCCAACGTCCTGACTTTC.

This chain uses TRBV19 with TRBJ2-1; no reliable D call. Germline V gene sequence: CDR1 LNHDA, CDR2 SQIVND (reference sequence). This CDR3 contains 15 residues. Trimming took off 6 bases at V and 0 bases at J, with 12 bases between the two ends. The CDR3 bases are TGTGCCAGTAGCCTAAATTCTGCCTCCTACAATGAGCAGTTCTTC. It yields the protein CASSLNSASYNEQFF.

The V call is TRBV9, the J call TRBJ1-1; the D is unclear. The ends were cut back, 0 bases at V and 3 bases at J, with 9 bases in the middle. There are 14 residues in the CDR3. The germline V gene encodes CDR1 SGDLS and CDR2 YYNGEE. For the CDR3, the DNA is TGTGCCAGCAGCGTAGAGGCGGCGGACACTGAAGCTTTCTTT. Amino acids: CASSVEAADTEAFF.

This chain links TRBV5-1 with TRBJ2-3; 8 nucleotides align to TRBD2. The germline V gene has CDR1 SGHRS and CDR2 YFSETQ. J lost 4 bases, V lost 1 base, and 14 bases had no gene match. The CDR3 totals 18 residues. The CDR3 loop is CASSLRSGSRNPPDTQYF. The CDR3 DNA follows: TGCGCCAGCAGCTTGAGGAGCGGGAGTCGGAACCCCCCAGATACGCAGTATTTT.

The CDR3 nucleotides are TGTGCCAGCAGTTTAGTATTCCGAGAGACCCAGTACTTC. It yields the protein CASSLVFRETQYF. V gene TRBV6-5 combines with J gene TRBJ2-5, with D hard to call. The CDR3 is 13 amino acids. Trimming removed 4 bases at V and 4 bases at J, with 10 bases between. Germline V gene lookup returns CDR1 MNHEY and CDR2 SVGAGI.

This chain uses TRBV6-5 with TRBJ2-7; 12 bases line up with TRBD1. V trimming: 6 bases; J trimming: 4 bases; junction bases outside the gene matches: 4. Germline CDR1 reads MNHEY; CDR2 reads SVGAGI. CDR3 length equals 14 residues. Here the CDR3 reads CASRRGQGAYEQYF. CDR3 sequence (DNA): TGTGCCAGCAGGCGGGGACAGGGGGCTTACGAGCAGTACTTC.

The rearrangement links TRBV7-2 to TRBJ2-7; 11 bases agree with TRBD1. Losses at the gene ends were 5 bases for V and 4 bases for J; bases not matched to a gene: 7. The germline CDR1 and CDR2 sequences are SGHTA and FQGNSA. CDR3 size: 15 residues. The CDR3 DNA is TGTGCCAGCAGCCCGCTGGACAGGGGGCGGTACGAGCAGTACTTC. This codes for CASSPLDRGRYEQYF.

This chain connects TRBV5-1 to TRBJ2-5; 9 nucleotides match TRBD1. The germline V gene encodes CDR1 SGHRS and CDR2 YFSETQ. This CDR3 comprises 17 residues. The V gene end was trimmed by 3 bases and the J gene end by 1 base; junction bases not matched to a gene: 10. The CDR3 loop reads CASSSIIRDRAQETQYF. The DNA of the CDR3 is TGCGCCAGCAGCTCTATAATCCGGGACAGGGCCCAAGAGACCCAGTACTTC.

The chain employs TRBV30 and TRBJ1-1; TRBD1 might be the D (5 bases). Germline V lookup: CDR1 GTSNPN, CDR2 SVGIG (reference sequence). V was pared by 3 bases and J by 4 bases, with 15 bases between. The CDR3 totals 14 residues. This chain's CDR3 is CAWRVDLGATEAFF. In nucleotides, the CDR3 is TGTGCCTGGAGAGTGGACCTCGGGGCCACTGAAGCTTTCTTT.

This chain links TRBV5-4 with TRBJ2-7; 10 bases line up with TRBD2. The CDR3 length is 13 residues. With 7 bases clipped from V and 7 bases from J, the junction kept 8 bases outside the gene matches. The germline CDR1 and CDR2 sequences are SGHNT and YYREEE (reference sequence). The DNA of the CDR3 is TGTGCCAGCGCCAGGACTAGCGGATTAGAGCAGTACTTC. Protein sequence: CASARTSGLEQYF.